This is a list of T cell receptor beta chains from one sample in a study of control samples from healthy donors and cancer patients. Profiling relied on immunoSEQ multiplex PCR, and the TCRdb table lists in-frame clones only, not all of them. The table has 250,000 to 300,000 clones, roughly 80% seen once; the top ten hold about 14%. The specimen was PBMCs. The receptor set was obtained from a woman aged 55-70 years with lung cancer. The CDR3 runs from the conserved cysteine through the conserved F or W. D genes are given only for firm matches. Part of the rows lack a size; the others show once, few, many or a class for expanded clones.

D,J,V,size,DNA,CDR3
-,TRBJ2-1,TRBV7-9,-,TGTGCCAGCAGCTTAGATGTCTACAATGAGCAGTTCTTC,CASSLDVYNEQFF
-,TRBJ2-5,TRBV11-2,many,TGTGCCAGCAGCTTTCGAAGAGATTACCAAGAGACCCAGTACTTC,CASSFRRDYQETQYF
-,TRBJ1-3,TRBV6-6,-,TGTGCCAGCAGTTACGGCAGGGAAACGGGAAACACCATATATTTT,CASSYGRETGNTIYF
-,TRBJ1-4,TRBV4-1,-,TGCGCCAGCAGCCAAGACCCGGCAAGACCGGAGAAACTGTTTTTT,CASSQDPARPEKLFF
-,TRBJ1-1,TRBV2,-,TGTGCCAGCAGTCACGACACGGTTATGAACACTGAAGCTTTCTTT,CASSHDTVMNTEAFF
TRBD1,TRBJ1-2,TRBV3-1/TRBV3-2,-,TGTGCCAGCAGCCATCGGGACAGGGAATCGGGTGGCTACACCTTC,CASSHRDRESGGYTF
TRBD1,TRBJ2-3,TRBV19,-,TGTGCCAGTAGCGCGGGACAGGGGGCCGGCACAGATACGCAGTATTTT,CASSAGQGAGTDTQYF
-,TRBJ2-7,TRBV6-2/TRBV6-3,-,TGTGCCAGCAGTTCCCTCTACGAGCAGTACTTC,CASSSLYEQYF
-,TRBJ1-1,TRBV3-1/TRBV3-2,-,TGTGCCAGCAGCCCAGCATCTCGGGAGGCGGCTTTCTTT,CASSPASREAAFF
-,TRBJ1-3,TRBV29-1,-,TGCAGCGTACTCAGGGGATCTGGAAACACCATATATTTT,CSVLRGSGNTIYF
-,TRBJ1-1,TRBV27,-,TGTGCCAGCAGTCCGATGGCAGGAGTGAACACTGAAGCTTTCTTT,CASSPMAGVNTEAFF
TRBD1,TRBJ2-7,TRBV2,-,TGTGCCAGCACGAAGACAGGGTTGGGCGAGCAGTACTTC,CASTKTGLGEQYF
-,TRBJ2-7,TRBV5-6,-,TGTGCCAGCAGCAGGACAGTCACCTACGAGCAGTACTTC,CASSRTVTYEQYF
TRBD1,TRBJ2-1,TRBV2,-,TGTGCCAGCAGTGGAGACAGGGGCCCCTACAATGAGCAGTTCTTC,CASSGDRGPYNEQFF
-,TRBJ2-7,TRBV6-1,once,TGTGCCAGCAGTGAGGGGGGGGCCTCCTACGAGCAGTACTTC,CASSEGGASYEQYF
-,TRBJ1-4,TRBV3-1/TRBV3-2,few,TGTGCCAGCAGCCATTTGCAGGGAAATGAAAAACTGTTTTTT,CASSHLQGNEKLFF
TRBD2,TRBJ2-7,TRBV19,-,TGTGCCAGTAGTTCACGGACTAGGAGCTCCTACGAGCAGTACTTC,CASSSRTRSSYEQYF
-,TRBJ2-7,TRBV5-5,-,TGTGCCAGCGGCCTAGCCGGGGAAAGCTCCTACGAGCAGTACTTC,CASGLAGESSYEQYF
TRBD1,TRBJ1-6,TRBV7-9,-,TGTGCCAGCAGCTTACTTCCGACAGGGGGAGGTTCACCCCTCCACTTT,CASSLLPTGGGSPLHF
TRBD1,TRBJ1-5,TRBV7-9,-,TGTGCCAGCAGTTTACAGGGGAATCAGCCCCAGCATTTT,CASSLQGNQPQHF
-,TRBJ1-4,TRBV27,-,TGTGCCAGCAGTCGGAGAGGGTCGGAAAAACTGTTTTTT,CASSRRGSEKLFF
-,TRBJ2-3,TRBV6-1,-,TGTGCCAGCAGTGAACCCGGGAGCGGTACAGATACGCAGTATTTT,CASSEPGSGTDTQYF
TRBD1,TRBJ1-2,TRBV28,-,TGTGCCAGCAGTTCGGGACAGGGAGTATGGGATGGCTACACCTTC,CASSSGQGVWDGYTF
-,TRBJ2-1,TRBV7-3,-,TGTGCCAGCAGCTTAGCGGGCAGGGAATACAATGAGCAGTTCTTC,CASSLAGREYNEQFF
-,TRBJ1-1,TRBV6-5,-,TGTGCCAGCAGTCTTACCCAGGGCGGCACTGAAGCTTTCTTT,CASSLTQGGTEAFF
-,TRBJ1-2,TRBV5-4,once,TGTGCCAGCAGTCCGGACGGCTATGGCTACACCTTC,CASSPDGYGYTF
-,TRBJ2-2,TRBV12-5,-,TGTGCTAGTGGTTTGGCCTCGGGACGGGCGAACACCGGGGAGCTGTTTTTT,CASGLASGRANTGELFF
-,TRBJ2-1,TRBV7-9,-,TGTGCCAGCAGCTTGGCCGAAACTTACAATGAGCAGTTCTTC,CASSLAETYNEQFF
TRBD2,TRBJ2-3,TRBV5-6,-,TGTGCCAGCAGCTCGGGACTAGCGGGGGGGCCCGGCACAGATACGCAGTATTTT,CASSSGLAGGPGTDTQYF
TRBD2,TRBJ2-3,TRBV7-2,-,TGTGCCAGCAGCGCTCCGGGACTAGCGGGGACTAGCACAGATACGCAGTATTTT,CASSAPGLAGTSTDTQYF
-,TRBJ1-6,TRBV11-2,-,TGTGCCAGCAGCTTAGAACAGGGTATAGGGTCACCCCTCCACTTT,CASSLEQGIGSPLHF
-,TRBJ1-2,TRBV6-4,-,TGTGCCAGCAGGCATACTACCGGGACATCAAGCGGCTACACCTTC,CASRHTTGTSSGYTF
TRBD1,TRBJ1-2,TRBV9,-,TGTGCCAGCAGCGCCAGTGGAGGGGGGACAGGGGGAAACTATGGCTACACCTTC,CASSASGGGTGGNYGYTF
TRBD1,TRBJ1-2,TRBV5-5,-,TGTGCCAGCAGCCGACAGGGGGCAGAGGGAGGGAACTATGGCTACACCTTC,CASSRQGAEGGNYGYTF
TRBD1,TRBJ1-2,TRBV6-5,once,TGTGCCAGCAGTTACTTCGTAACAGGGGGGAGCTATGGCTACACCTTC,CASSYFVTGGSYGYTF
-,TRBJ1-1,TRBV25-1,-,TGTGCCAGCAGTGAACTTAGCGGGGTAACGGCGACTGAAGCTTTCTTT,CASSELSGVTATEAFF
-,TRBJ2-2,TRBV10-3,-,TGTGCCATCAGTGTCGCCGTGAACACCGGGGAGCTGTTTTTT,CAISVAVNTGELFF
TRBD2,TRBJ2-5,TRBV10-3,-,TGTGCCATCAGTGATGGGACTAGCGGGCAAGAGACCCAGTACTTC,CAISDGTSGQETQYF
-,TRBJ2-7,TRBV10-1,-,TGCGCCAGCAGTGAGTCGGGTGGCCCCTACGAGCAGTACTTC,CASSESGGPYEQYF
-,TRBJ2-1,TRBV7-8,-,TGTGCCAGCAGCTTAGGGGGCGGGACGCAGTTCTTC,CASSLGGGTQFF
-,TRBJ1-2,TRBV5-1,-,TGCGCCAGCAGCTTGGCCCAGGGGAGCTATGGCTACACCTTC,CASSLAQGSYGYTF
-,TRBJ1-2,TRBV28,-,TGTGCCAGCAGTTTAGGACAGACCTCGGGGTACACCTTC,CASSLGQTSGYTF
TRBD1,TRBJ2-7,TRBV7-6,once,TGTGCCAGCAGCCTACAGGGGGCCCCTCCCTACGAGCAGTACTTC,CASSLQGAPPYEQYF
-,TRBJ1-3,TRBV4-1,-,TGCGCCAGCAGCCAAGGACAATACTCTGGAAACACCATATATTTT,CASSQGQYSGNTIYF
-,TRBJ2-1,TRBV29-1,-,TGCAGCGTCGCTCGAGGAAGTGAGCAGTTCTTC,CSVARGSEQFF
-,TRBJ2-7,TRBV28,-,TGTGCCAGCAGTCCGCCGTTGGGAGGACCCAGCTCCTACGAGCAGTACTTC,CASSPPLGGPSSYEQYF
-,TRBJ2-7,TRBV2,-,TGTGCCAGCAGGGACGGGAAGGCCTCCTACGAGCAGTACTTC,CASRDGKASYEQYF
-,TRBJ2-5,TRBV2,-,TGTGCCACCGCGTCGGGGGCGGGTGAGACCCAGTACTTC,CATASGAGETQYF